A selection of T cell receptor beta chains follows, all from one sample in a study of graft-versus-host responses after intestinal transplantation. No antigen is known for these receptors. Generated by immunoSEQ multiplex PCR, the TCRdb table keeps only in-frame clones and is missing some. This table has about 100,000 clones, roughly 87% appearing once. The specimen comprised unstimulated CD4+ T cells sorted from spleen or lymph node cells, sampled before transplant. These receptors all stem from a human donor who was the organ donor for an intestinal transplant. Both conserved end residues are part of each CDR3. The order of the fields is CDR3 DNA, CDR3 protein, clone size, V gene, J gene, D gene, CDR3 length. A D gene is named only where the DNA matches it firmly. A row's size may be missing; if present it is once, few, many or a size class.

DNA: TGCGCCAGCAGCCATTTAGCGGGGACATCCCCCTACGAGCAGTACTTC
CDR3: CASSHLAGTSPYEQYF
size: -
V: TRBV4-1
J: TRBJ2-7
D: TRBD2
length: 16

DNA: TGTGCCAGCAGCTTACCGTTCTCCCGGGGGAATGAGCAGTTCTTC
CDR3: CASSLPFSRGNEQFF
size: -
V: TRBV7-9
J: TRBJ2-1
D: -
length: 15

DNA: TGTGCCAGCAGCCTGGGAGGGACTCTCAATGAGCAGTTCTTC
CDR3: CASSLGGTLNEQFF
size: -
V: TRBV9
J: TRBJ2-1
D: TRBD2
length: 14

DNA: TGTGCCAGCAGCGCGGACAGGGGGAGCGAGCAGTACTTC
CDR3: CASSADRGSEQYF
size: -
V: TRBV7-7
J: TRBJ2-7
D: TRBD1
length: 13

DNA: TGTGCCAGCAGCTTAGGGTCGCAGACTAGCAATCAGCCCCAGCATTTT
CDR3: CASSLGSQTSNQPQHF
size: once
V: TRBV7-9
J: TRBJ1-5
D: -
length: 16

DNA: TGTGCCTGGAGTAACAGGGGGTTCACAGATACGCAGTATTTT
CDR3: CAWSNRGFTDTQYF
size: -
V: TRBV30
J: TRBJ2-3
D: TRBD1
length: 14

DNA: TGTGCCACCAGCTGGGGGGCGGACACTGAAGCTTTCTTT
CDR3: CATSWGADTEAFF
size: -
V: TRBV15
J: TRBJ1-1
D: -
length: 13

DNA: TGTGCCAGCGGGGTAGCGGGGAGCCCGAACACCGGGGAGCTGTTTTTT
CDR3: CASGVAGSPNTGELFF
size: -
V: TRBV7-3
J: TRBJ2-2
D: TRBD2
length: 16

DNA: TGCGCCAGCAGCCTGGACACCGGCTATGGCTACACCTTC
CDR3: CASSLDTGYGYTF
size: -
V: TRBV5-1
J: TRBJ1-2
D: -
length: 13

DNA: TGTGCCAGCAGAGACGGGGGGTACTCCTACAATGAGCAGTTCTTC
CDR3: CASRDGGYSYNEQFF
size: -
V: TRBV5-4
J: TRBJ2-1
D: TRBD2
length: 15

DNA: TGTGCCAGCAGTCGGACAGGAGGGAGCACTGAAGCTTTCTTT
CDR3: CASSRTGGSTEAFF
size: -
V: TRBV2
J: TRBJ1-1
D: TRBD1
length: 14

DNA: TGTGCCAGCAGCTTAGCCGGAACCAGTATCTACGAGCAGTACTTC
CDR3: CASSLAGTSIYEQYF
size: -
V: TRBV7-2
J: TRBJ2-7
D: -
length: 15

DNA: TGTGCCAGCAGCTTTCCCCCCTGGGGCGAGCAGTACTTC
CDR3: CASSFPPWGEQYF
size: -
V: TRBV5-6
J: TRBJ2-7
D: -
length: 13

DNA: TGTGCCAGCAGCCCGGGGACAGCGGTTTCCGAGCAGTACTTC
CDR3: CASSPGTAVSEQYF
size: -
V: TRBV2
J: TRBJ2-7
D: TRBD1
length: 14

DNA: TGTGCCAGCAGTTACGAAAGCAATCAGCCCCAGCATTTT
CDR3: CASSYESNQPQHF
size: once
V: TRBV6-6
J: TRBJ1-5
D: -
length: 13

DNA: TGTGCCAGCAGCCCCGTCCAACAGGGGGCTTATGGCTACACCTTC
CDR3: CASSPVQQGAYGYTF
size: -
V: TRBV28
J: TRBJ1-2
D: TRBD1
length: 15